This T cell receptor beta chain came from a study of T-cell memory formation after mild COVID-19. TCRdb reprocessed the 5' RACE reads via MiXCR and lists one record per CDR3 protein. Of roughly 160,000 distinct CDR3 sequences detected, roughly 13% appear once; the ten largest clones hold about 3.3%. Regarding the study as a whole: In pre-infection memory, a portion of responding clones appeared, which suggested that cross-reactive memory joined.

The ends were cut back, 8 bases at V and 5 bases at J, with 22 bases in the middle. This CDR3 has 16 residues. Comment on this clonotype: Its antigen remains unidentified.

The sequencing sample was made of PBMCs or a T cell subset sorted from them (not recorded which). This chain connects TRBV12-3 or TRBV12-4 to TRBJ2-1; D may match TRBD1 or TRBD2 (6 bases each). The sequence was obtained from a young man who had mild COVID-19 (a few samples of this study predate the infection). Cell type and time point are not known. In DNA form, the CDR3 reads TGTGCCAGCGCCGGGCAGGGGAGCCGGGGGCACAATGAGCAGTTCTTC. Amino acid sequence: CASAGQGSRGHNEQFF.